Listed below are T cell receptor beta chains from one sample, sequenced in a study of Ad26.COV2.S vaccination and SARS-CoV-2 variants. The data were produced by immunoSEQ multiplex PCR, yet TCRdb's version contains in-frame clones alone and is incomplete. The sample holds fewer than 400,000 clones; more than 70% are singletons and the top ten take around 2%. This specimen consisted of peripheral blood, obtained in a trial of Ad26.COV2.S vaccine versus placebo. These receptors originate from a person aged 18-65 years who received the Ad26.COV2.S COVID-19 vaccine or a placebo. The CDR3 runs from the conserved cysteine through the conserved F or W. A D gene is named only where the DNA matches it firmly. The size entry is marked missing in some rows and otherwise reads once, few, many or a size class.

J,V,D,size,DNA,CDR3
TRBJ1-3,TRBV3-1/TRBV3-2,.,.,TGTGCCAGCAGCCAAGTAGTGGGAAACACCATATATTTT,CASSQVVGNTIYF
TRBJ2-1,TRBV7-2,.,.,TGTGCCAGCAGCACCGGCTCCGGGACTGGGACCTACAATGAGCAGTTCTTC,CASSTGSGTGTYNEQFF
TRBJ1-1,TRBV30,.,.,TGTGCCTGGAGTCCGACGGGTAACACTGAAGCTTTCTTT,CAWSPTGNTEAFF
TRBJ2-7,TRBV5-1,.,once,TGCGCCAGCAGCTCTGGGGGGGCACAGGACTACGAGCAGTACTTC,CASSSGGAQDYEQYF
TRBJ1-1,TRBV29-1,.,.,TGCAGCGTAACGGGACACTTGAACACTGAAGCTTTCTTT,CSVTGHLNTEAFF
TRBJ2-2,TRBV20-1,TRBD2,.,TGCAGTGCTAGTAGGGCCTCGGGAGGGACCGGGGAGCTGTTTTTT,CSASRASGGTGELFF
TRBJ2-1,TRBV21-1,.,.,TGTGCCAGCAGCAAAGGGACAGGGGTGCGAGGTGAGCAGTTCTTC,CASSKGTGVRGEQFF
TRBJ1-2,TRBV10-3,TRBD1,many,TGTGCCATCAGTGAGTTTGTAGGACAGGGCAAAGGCTACACCTTC,CAISEFVGQGKGYTF
TRBJ2-3,TRBV25-1,.,.,TGTGCCAGCAGTCAGAAGGGATCGGGTAGCACAGATACGCAGTATTTT,CASSQKGSGSTDTQYF
TRBJ2-2,TRBV5-4,TRBD2,once,TGTGCCAGCAGCTTTGCTCCGGGGGGGAACACCGGGGAGCTGTTTTTT,CASSFAPGGNTGELFF